This record concerns one T cell receptor beta chain sequence. Its antigen is as yet unknown. The CDR3 covers 17 residues. Germline CDR1 is LGHDT and CDR2 is YNNKEL (reference sequence). This sample stems from a study of monozygotic twins with inflammatory bowel disease. Each UMI, carrying a 6-nucleotide sample barcode, came from template switching. No DNA is given; TCRdb re-called the 5' RACE reads and lists each CDR3 protein once. This sample contains more than 350,000 distinct CDR3 sequences. General study points: Researchers report that IBD patients shared fewer clonotypes with others than healthy twins, especially amid disease activity. The existence of one strong signal or clonotype linked to IBD lacked support.

The chain recombines TRBV3-1 with TRBJ1-6. The source of this sequence is a human donor with ulcerative colitis or Crohn's disease, or a healthy co-twin of an affected twin (not recorded which). Sequencing used blood. The CDR3 here is CASSQYQTSSYNSPLHF.